This T cell receptor beta chain was identified in a study of beta chain features in type 1 diabetes (dated by TCRdb to the late 2010s). Notes on the research overall: No differences in mean age, gender distribution, total cell number or subset yield were found between patients and healthy donors. Whereas all 30 or so donors provided naive and central memory subsets, regulatory and stem cell-like memory subsets were isolated from just 8 patients and roughly eight healthy donors. The study compared the TCRB repertoires of sorted circulating CD4+ T cell subsets in recently diagnosed type 1 diabetes patients with those in matched healthy donors. A total of about 110 million sorted cells were examined across all samples, and the number of cells per subset was strongly correlated with RNA yield. Broader findings and caveats from the paper: Because cDNA rather than genomic DNA was sequenced, highly expressing activated cells could have been over-represented, although no difference in activation and CD3 levels was found between groups. PCR may preferentially amplify shorter templates, but because patient and control samples were amplified and corrected together, any resulting skew would affect both groups equally. A moderate but significant shortening of TCRB CDR3 length was observed in type 1 diabetes patients in all four CD4+ subsets. At VDJ recombination sites, type 1 diabetes patients had fewer insertions and more deleted nucleotides, which implies abnormalities in thymic rearrangement. Because the HLA sub-analyses included only small numbers of individuals, any influence of HLA type on TCRB rearrangement was left unresolved. Naive, central memory and regulatory TCRB repertoires appeared to be more alike among patients than among healthy donors.

The entire isolated RNA was reverse transcribed using the High Capacity cDNA Reverse Transcription Kit, and thus expressed TCRB transcripts were sequenced. Deep immunoSEQ sequencing was applied to naive, central memory and regulatory T cell samples, giving an average of about 3.7 million total reads per sample. Sorted cells were lysed in RLT buffer, and RNA was extracted using DNase-treated RNeasy Micro or Mini kits according to cell number. To prevent cross-contamination, every cell subset was processed on its own, while patient and healthy donor samples were processed together. TCRB sequences were amplified from cDNA with the immunoSEQ multiplex PCR, producing 87-bp fragments spanning the CDR3 region. Sequencing of the amplicons was done on the Illumina HiSeq platform. From the authors' description of their analysis: PCR bias was computationally corrected using synthetic template baselines, reads within Hamming distance 2 were collapsed, and singletons that could not be merged were discarded. By aligning reads against IMGT, V, D and J genes, CDR3 length, and insertions or deletions at six rearrangement sites were assigned. Clonotype counts were normalized to sorted cell number within each subset before computing true diversity and Gini coefficients with the tcR R package. The overlap coefficient, calculated on TCRB nucleotide sequences, was used to quantify repertoire sharing. Out-of-frame TCRB sequences from naive cells were analyzed to stand in for the pre-selection repertoire. Held by TCRdb, this immuneACCESS table contains in-frame sequences only and omits some clones. Under half of the omission traces to an unresolved V gene where checked; the cause of the rest is unknown. V and J calls plus clone size are reproduced from that table; the DNA served to infer D and trimming. This sample gives 900,000 or so clones in total; roughly a sixth of them show up just once. The ten largest clones represent 0.023% of the sample.

Concerning this clone itself: Its cognate antigen has yet to be identified. The input lacks base qualities; no much larger clone sits a single base away.

Each donor gave one peripheral blood draw, averaging roughly 120 mL, which was collected into heparinised tubes. Naive, central memory, regulatory and stem cell-like memory CD4+ T cells were sorted on a BD FACSAria II using a panel including CD45RO, CCR7, CD25, CD127, CD95 and CD27. Purity was above 98% for every sorted population. Right away, PBMCs were isolated by Lymphoprep density gradient centrifugation and were stained directly, with no culture step. Samples were stained and sorted in pairs, with one healthy donor and one patient per experiment, so that batch effects were minimized. The V and J ends are trimmed by 0 bases and 3 bases, leaving 15 bases between them. The germline V gene encodes CDR1 LGHNA and CDR2 YNFKEQ. The CDR3 contains 16 residues, cysteine and phenylalanine counted. Only the CDR3 DNA stays, 48 bases, in frame from base 1.

The rearrangement combines TRBV4-2 with TRBJ2-7, with the D gene call left open. Sequenced input: naive CD4+ T cells from blood. Reading the label with the study, this specimen's cell subset or site is: true naive CD4+ T cells. The TCR was taken from a woman between 18 and 29 years old in good health. The CDR3 here reads CASSQDLGTIHYEQYF. The nucleotide sequence reads as follows: TGTGCCAGCAGCCAAGACCTCGGTACAATTCACTACGAGCAGTACTTC.